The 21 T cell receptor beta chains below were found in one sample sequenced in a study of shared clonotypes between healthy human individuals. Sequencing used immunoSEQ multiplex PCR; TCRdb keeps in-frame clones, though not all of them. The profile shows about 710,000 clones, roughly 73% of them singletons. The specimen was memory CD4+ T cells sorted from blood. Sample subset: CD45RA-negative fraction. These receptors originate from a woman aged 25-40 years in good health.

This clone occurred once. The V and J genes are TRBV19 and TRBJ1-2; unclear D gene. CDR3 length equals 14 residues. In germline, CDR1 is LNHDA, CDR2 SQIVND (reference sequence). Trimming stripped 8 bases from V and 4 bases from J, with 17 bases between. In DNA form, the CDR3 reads TGTGCCAGTTCGTTAGCGACGGCTTTCTATGGCTACACCTTC. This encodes CASSLATAFYGYTF.

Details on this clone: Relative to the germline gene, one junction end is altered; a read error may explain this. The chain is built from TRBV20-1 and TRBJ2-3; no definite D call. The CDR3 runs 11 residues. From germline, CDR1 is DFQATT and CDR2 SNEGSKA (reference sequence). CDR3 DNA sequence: TGCAGTGTTAGAAAGACAGATACGCAGTATTTT. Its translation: CSVRKTDTQYF.

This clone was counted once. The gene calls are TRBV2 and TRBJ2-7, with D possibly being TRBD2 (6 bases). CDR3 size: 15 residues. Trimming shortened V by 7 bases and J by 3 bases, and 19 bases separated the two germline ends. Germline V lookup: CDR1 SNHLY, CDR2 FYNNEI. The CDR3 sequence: CASIKGGGAIYEQYF. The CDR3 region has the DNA TGTGCCAGCATCAAGGGTGGAGGGGCCATCTACGAGCAGTACTTC. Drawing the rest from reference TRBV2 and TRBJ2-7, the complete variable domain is EPEVTQTPSHQVTQMGQEVILRCVPISNHLYFYWYRQILGQKVEFLVSFYNNEISEKSEIFDDQFSVERPDGSNFTLKIRSTKLEDSAMYFCASIKGGGAIYEQYFGPGTRLTVT.

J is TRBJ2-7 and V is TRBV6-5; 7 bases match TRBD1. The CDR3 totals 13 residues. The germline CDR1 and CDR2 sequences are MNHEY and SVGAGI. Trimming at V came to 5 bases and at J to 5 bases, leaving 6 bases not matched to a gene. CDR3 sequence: CASSRPGQNEQYF. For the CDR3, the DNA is TGTGCCAGCAGTCGACCGGGACAGAACGAGCAGTACTTC.

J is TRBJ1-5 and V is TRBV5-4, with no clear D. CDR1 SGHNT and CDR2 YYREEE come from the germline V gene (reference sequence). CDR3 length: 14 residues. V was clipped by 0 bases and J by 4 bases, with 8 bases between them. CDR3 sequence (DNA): TGTGCCAGCAGCTTGGACCAGAATAATCAGCCCCAGCATTTT. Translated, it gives CASSLDQNNQPQHF.

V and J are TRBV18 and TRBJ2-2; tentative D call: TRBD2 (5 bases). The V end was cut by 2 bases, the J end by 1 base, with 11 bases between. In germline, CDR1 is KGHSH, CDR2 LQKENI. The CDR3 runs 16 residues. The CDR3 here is CASSPSRAVNTGELFF. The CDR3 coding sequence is TGTGCCAGCTCACCATCGAGAGCGGTGAACACCGGGGAGCTGTTTTTT.

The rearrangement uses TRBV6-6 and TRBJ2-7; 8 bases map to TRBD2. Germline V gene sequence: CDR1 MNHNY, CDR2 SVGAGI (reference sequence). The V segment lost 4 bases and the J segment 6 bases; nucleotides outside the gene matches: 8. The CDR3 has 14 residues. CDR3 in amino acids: CASSSIAGPSEQYF. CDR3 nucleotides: TGTGCCAGCAGTTCCATAGCGGGGCCCAGCGAGCAGTACTTC.

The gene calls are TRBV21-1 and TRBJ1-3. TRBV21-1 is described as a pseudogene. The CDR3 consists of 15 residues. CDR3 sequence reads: CALTLGGRTGNTIYF. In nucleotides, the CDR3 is TGTGCCCTTACCCTCGGGGGGAGGACTGGAAACACCATATATTTT.

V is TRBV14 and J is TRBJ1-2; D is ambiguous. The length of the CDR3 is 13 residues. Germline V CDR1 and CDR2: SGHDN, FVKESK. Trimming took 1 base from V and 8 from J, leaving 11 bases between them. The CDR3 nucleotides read TGTGCCAGCAGCCAAGTAAGGGTCTCCGGCTACACCTTC. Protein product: CASSQVRVSGYTF.

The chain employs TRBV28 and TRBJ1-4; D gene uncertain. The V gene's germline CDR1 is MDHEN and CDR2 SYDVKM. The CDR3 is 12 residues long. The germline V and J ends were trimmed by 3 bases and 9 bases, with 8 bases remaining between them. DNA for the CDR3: TGTGCCAGCAGTTTGGGAACCCAAAAACTGTTTTTT. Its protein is CASSLGTQKLFF.

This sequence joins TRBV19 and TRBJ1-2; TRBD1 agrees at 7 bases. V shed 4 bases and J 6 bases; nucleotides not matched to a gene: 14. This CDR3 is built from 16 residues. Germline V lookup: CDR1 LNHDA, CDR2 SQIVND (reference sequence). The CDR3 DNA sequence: TGTGCCAGTAGTAAAACCAGGGGACAGACTTCTCATGGCTACACCTTC. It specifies CASSKTRGQTSHGYTF.

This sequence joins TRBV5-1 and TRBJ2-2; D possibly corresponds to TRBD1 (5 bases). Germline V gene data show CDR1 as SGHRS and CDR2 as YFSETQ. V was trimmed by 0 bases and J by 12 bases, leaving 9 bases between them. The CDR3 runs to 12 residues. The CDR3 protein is CASSLVVGQLFF. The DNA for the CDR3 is TGCGCCAGCAGCTTGGTAGTGGGGCAGCTGTTTTTT.

DNA of the CDR3: TGTGCCAGCAGCTTCGAAAACACCATATATTTT. Encoded protein: CASSFENTIYF. V and J are TRBV5-5 and TRBJ1-3; D not certain. In germline, CDR1 is SGHKS, CDR2 YYEKEE (reference sequence). Trimming took 2 bases from V and 6 from J, leaving 3 bases between them. The CDR3 is 11 amino acids.

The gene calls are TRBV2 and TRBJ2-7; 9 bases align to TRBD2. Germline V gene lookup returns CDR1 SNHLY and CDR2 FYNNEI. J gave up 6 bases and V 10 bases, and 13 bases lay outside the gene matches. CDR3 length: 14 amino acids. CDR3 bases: TGTGCCACCCAGGGCGGGACTAGCTCGGCCGAGCAGTACTTC. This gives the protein CATQGGTSSAEQYF.

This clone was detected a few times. CDR3 nucleotides: TGCGCCAGCAGCCAAGATACCAGGGTATGGGAGACCCAGTACTTC. This gives the protein CASSQDTRVWETQYF. J is TRBJ2-5 and V is TRBV4-1, with D possibly TRBD1 on 5 matching bases. The V gene's germline CDR1 is MGHRA and CDR2 YSYEKL. The germline V and J ends were trimmed by 0 bases and 5 bases, with 13 bases remaining between them. The length of the CDR3 is 15 residues.

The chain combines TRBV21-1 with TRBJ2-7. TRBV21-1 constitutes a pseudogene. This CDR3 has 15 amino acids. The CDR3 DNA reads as TGTGCCAGCAGCAACTTGGGCACCCTAGCCTACGAGCAGTACTTC. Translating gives CASSNLGTLAYEQYF.

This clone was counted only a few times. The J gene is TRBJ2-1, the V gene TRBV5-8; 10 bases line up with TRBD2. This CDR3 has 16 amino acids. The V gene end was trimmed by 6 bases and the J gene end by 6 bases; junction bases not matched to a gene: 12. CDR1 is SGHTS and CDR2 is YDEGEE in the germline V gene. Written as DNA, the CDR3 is TGTGCCAGCAACCCTAGGGTGGGACTAGCGCGCAATGAGCAGTTCTTC. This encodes CASNPRVGLARNEQFF. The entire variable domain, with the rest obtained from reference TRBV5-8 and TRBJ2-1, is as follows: EAGVTQSPTHLIKTRGQQATLRCSPISGHTSVYWYQQALGLGLQFLLWYDEGEERNRGNFPPRFSGRQFPNYSSELNVNALELEDSALYLCASNPRVGLARNEQFFGPGTRLTVL.

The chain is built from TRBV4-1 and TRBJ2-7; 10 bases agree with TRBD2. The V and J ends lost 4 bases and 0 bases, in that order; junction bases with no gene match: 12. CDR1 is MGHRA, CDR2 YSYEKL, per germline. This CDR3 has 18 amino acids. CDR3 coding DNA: TGCGCCAGCAGCCGGGGGACTAGCGTACCGACCAGCTCCTACGAGCAGTACTTC. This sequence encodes CASSRGTSVPTSSYEQYF.

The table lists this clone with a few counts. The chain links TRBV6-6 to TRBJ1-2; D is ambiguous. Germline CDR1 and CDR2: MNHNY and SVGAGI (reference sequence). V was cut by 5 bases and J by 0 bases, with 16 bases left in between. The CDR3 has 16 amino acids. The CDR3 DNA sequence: TGTGCCAGCAGTCCGACACTCATAGCCCCTAACTATGGCTACACCTTC. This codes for CASSPTLIAPNYGYTF.

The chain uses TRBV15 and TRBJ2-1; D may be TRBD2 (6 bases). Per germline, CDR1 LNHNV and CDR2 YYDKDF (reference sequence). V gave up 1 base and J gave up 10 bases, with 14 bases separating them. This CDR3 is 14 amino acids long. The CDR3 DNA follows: TGTGCCACCAGCAGAGCCGCTAGCGTTAAAGAGCAGTTCTTC. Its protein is CATSRAASVKEQFF.

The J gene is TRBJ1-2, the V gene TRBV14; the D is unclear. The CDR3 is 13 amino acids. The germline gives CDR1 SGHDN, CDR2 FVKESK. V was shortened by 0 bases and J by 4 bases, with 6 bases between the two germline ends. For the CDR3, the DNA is TGTGCCAGCAGCCAAGAGGAGTCCTATGGCTACACCTTC. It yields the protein CASSQEESYGYTF. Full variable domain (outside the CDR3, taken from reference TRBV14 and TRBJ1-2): EAGVTQFPSHSVIEKGQTVTLRCDPISGHDNLYWYRRVMGKEIKFLLHFVKESKQDESGMPNNRFLAERTGGTYSTLKVQPAELEDSGVYFCASSQEESYGYTFGSGTRLTVV.